The subject of this entry is one T cell receptor beta chain. Its antigen remains unknown. Some clones are missing from TCRdb's copy, which holds only in-frame ones; the method was immunoSEQ multiplex PCR. There are 85,000 to 130,000 clones in the sample; over 75% occur only once, and around 9.4% lies in the top ten. The sample originates from a study of T cell responses to AZD1222 COVID-19 vaccine. Findings and limits, study-wide: As reported, nearly half of all spike-specific TCRs target variant regions that are unmutated.

This CDR3 has 12 amino acids. Trimming cost V 0 bases and J 6 bases, with 5 bases left between them. CDR1 and CDR2 (germline): KGHSH, LQKENI. The clonotype was recovered from an adult in good health. Source: peripheral blood, taken on day 0 of AZD1222 vaccination. V usage is TRBV18 and J usage is TRBJ2-5, with D uncertain. The CDR3 loop reads CASSPPSKTQYF. The CDR3 DNA sequence: TGTGCCAGCTCACCACCGTCAAAGACCCAGTACTTC. Combining the CDR3 with reference TRBV18 and TRBJ2-5 gives the whole variable domain NAGVMQNPRHLVRRRGQEARLRCSPMKGHSHVYWYRQLPEEGLKFMVYLQKENIIDESGMPKERFSAEFPKEGPSILRIQQVVRGDSAAYFCASSPPSKTQYFGPGTRLLVL.